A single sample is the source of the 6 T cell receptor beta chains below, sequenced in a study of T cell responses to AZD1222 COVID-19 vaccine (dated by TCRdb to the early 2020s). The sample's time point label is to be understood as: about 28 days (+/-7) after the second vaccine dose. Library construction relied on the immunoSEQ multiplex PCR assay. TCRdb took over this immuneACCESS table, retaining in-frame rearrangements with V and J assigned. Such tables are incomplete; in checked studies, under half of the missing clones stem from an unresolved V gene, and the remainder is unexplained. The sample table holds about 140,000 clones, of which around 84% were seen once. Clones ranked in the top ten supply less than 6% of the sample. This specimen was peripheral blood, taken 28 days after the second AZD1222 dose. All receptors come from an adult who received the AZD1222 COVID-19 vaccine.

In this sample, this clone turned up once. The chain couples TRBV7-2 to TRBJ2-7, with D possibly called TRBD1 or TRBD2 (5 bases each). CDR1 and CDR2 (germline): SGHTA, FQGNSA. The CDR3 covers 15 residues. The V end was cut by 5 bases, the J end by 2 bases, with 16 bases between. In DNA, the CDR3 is TGTGCCAGCAGCGCCAGCCCGGGACCCACCTACGAGCAGTACTTC. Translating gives CASSASPGPTYEQYF. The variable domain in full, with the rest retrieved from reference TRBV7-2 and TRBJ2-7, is GAGVSQSPSNKVTEKGKDVELRCDPISGHTALYWYRQSLGQGLEFLIYFQGNSAPDKSGLPSDRFSAERTGGSVSTLTIQRTQQEDSAVYLCASSASPGPTYEQYFGPGTRLTVT.

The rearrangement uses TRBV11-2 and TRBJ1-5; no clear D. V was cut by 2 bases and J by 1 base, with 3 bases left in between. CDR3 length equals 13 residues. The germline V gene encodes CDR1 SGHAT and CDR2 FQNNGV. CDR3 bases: TGTGCCAGCAGCTTAAGCAGCAATCAGCCCCAGCATTTT. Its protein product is CASSLSSNQPQHF.

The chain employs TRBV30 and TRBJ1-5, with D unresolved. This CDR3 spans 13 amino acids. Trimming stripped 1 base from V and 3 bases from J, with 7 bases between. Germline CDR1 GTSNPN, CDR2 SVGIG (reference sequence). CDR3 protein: CAWSGSHNQPQHF. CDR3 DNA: TGTGCCTGGAGTGGGTCCCACAATCAGCCCCAGCATTTT. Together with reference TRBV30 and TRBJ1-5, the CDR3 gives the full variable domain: SQTIHQWPATLVQPVGSPLSLECTVEGTSNPNLYWYRQAAGRGLQLLFYSVGIGQISSEVPQNLSASRPQDRQFILSSKKLLLSDSGFYLCAWSGSHNQPQHFGDGTRLSIL.

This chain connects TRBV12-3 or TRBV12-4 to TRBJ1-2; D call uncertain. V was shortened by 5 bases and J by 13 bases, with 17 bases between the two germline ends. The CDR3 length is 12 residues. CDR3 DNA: TGTGCCAGCAGTCGTCACCCTGGAGCCGGCACCTTC. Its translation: CASSRHPGAGTF.

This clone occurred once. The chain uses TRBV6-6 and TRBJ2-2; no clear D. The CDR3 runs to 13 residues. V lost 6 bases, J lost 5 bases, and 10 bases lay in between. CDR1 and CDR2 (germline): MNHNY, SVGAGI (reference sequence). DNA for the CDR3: TGTGCCAGCAGGGGTAGTAGGACCGGGGAGCTGTTTTTT. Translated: CASRGSRTGELFF.

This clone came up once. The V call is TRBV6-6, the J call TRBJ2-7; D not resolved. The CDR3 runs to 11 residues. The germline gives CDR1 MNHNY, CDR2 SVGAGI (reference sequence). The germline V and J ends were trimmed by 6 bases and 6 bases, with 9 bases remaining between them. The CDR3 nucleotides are TGTGCCAGCAGCTCAACAGTCGAGCAGTACTTC. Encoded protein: CASSSTVEQYF.